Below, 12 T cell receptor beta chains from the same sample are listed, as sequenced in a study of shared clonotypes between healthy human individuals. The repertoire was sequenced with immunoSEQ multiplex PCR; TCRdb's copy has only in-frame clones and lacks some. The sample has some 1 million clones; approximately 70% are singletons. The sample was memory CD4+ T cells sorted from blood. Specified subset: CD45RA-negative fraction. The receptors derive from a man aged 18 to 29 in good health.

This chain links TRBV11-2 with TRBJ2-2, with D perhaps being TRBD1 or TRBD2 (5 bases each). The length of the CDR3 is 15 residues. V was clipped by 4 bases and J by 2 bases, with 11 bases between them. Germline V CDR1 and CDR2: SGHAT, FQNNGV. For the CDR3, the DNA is TGTGCCAGCAGCTCCGGGACCCTAAACACCGGGGAGCTGTTTTTT. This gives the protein CASSSGTLNTGELFF.

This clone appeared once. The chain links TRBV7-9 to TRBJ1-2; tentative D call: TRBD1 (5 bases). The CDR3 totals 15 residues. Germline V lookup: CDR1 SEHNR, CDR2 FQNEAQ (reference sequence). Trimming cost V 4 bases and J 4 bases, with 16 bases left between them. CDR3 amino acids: CASSSDISRIYGYTF. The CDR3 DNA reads TGTGCCAGCAGCTCGGACATTAGTAGGATCTATGGCTACACCTTC.

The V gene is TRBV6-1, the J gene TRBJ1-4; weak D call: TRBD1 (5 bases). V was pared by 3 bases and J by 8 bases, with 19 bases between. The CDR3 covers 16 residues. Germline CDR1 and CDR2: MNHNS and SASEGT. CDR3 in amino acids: CASSDRTLPGGEKLFF. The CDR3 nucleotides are TGTGCCAGCAGTGACCGAACCCTCCCTGGGGGGGAAAAACTGTTTTTT.

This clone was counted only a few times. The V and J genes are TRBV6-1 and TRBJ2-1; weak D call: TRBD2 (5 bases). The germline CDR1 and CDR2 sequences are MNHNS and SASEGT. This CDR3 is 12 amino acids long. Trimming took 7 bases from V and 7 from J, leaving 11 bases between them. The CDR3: CASTQRLNEQFF. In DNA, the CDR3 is TGTGCCAGCACTCAGCGGTTGAATGAGCAGTTCTTC.

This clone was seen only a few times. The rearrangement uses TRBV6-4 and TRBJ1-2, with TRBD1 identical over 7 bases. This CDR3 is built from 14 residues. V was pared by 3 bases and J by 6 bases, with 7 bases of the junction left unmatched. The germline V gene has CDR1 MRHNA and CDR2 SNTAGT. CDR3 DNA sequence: TGTGCCAGCAGTGAAACCCGGGACAGACATGGCTACACCTTC. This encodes CASSETRDRHGYTF.

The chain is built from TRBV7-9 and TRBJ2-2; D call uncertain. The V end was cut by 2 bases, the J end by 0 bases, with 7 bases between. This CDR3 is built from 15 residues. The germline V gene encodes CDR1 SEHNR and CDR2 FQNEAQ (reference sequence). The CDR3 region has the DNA TGTGCCAGCAGCTTACAGGTCGCGAACACCGGGGAGCTGTTTTTT. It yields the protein CASSLQVANTGELFF.

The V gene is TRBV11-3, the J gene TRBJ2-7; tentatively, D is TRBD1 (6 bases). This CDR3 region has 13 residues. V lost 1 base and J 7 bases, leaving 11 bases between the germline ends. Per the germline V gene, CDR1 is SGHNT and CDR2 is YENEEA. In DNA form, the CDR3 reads TGTGCCAGCAGCTTAGCGCGTCAGGGGGAGCAGTACTTC. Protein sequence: CASSLARQGEQYF.

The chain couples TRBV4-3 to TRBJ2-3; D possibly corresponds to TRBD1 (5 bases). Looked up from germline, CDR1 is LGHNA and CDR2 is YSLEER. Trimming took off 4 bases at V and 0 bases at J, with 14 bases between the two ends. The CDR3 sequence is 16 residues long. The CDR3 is CASSRVGLGSTDTQYF. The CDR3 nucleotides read TGCGCCAGCAGCCGAGTGGGGCTGGGCAGCACAGATACGCAGTATTTT.

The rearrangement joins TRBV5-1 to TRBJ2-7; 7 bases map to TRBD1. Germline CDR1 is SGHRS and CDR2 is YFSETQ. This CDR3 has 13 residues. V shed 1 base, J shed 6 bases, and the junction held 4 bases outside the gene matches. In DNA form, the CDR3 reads TGCGCCAGCAGCTTGATACAGGGGTTCGAGCAGTACTTC. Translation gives CASSLIQGFEQYF.

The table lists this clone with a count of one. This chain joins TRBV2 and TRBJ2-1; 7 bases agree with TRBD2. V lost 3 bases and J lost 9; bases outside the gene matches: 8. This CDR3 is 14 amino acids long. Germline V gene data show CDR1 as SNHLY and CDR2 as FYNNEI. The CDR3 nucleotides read TGTGCCAGCAGTGAGCGGCTAGCGGTCACTGAGCAGTTCTTC. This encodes CASSERLAVTEQFF.

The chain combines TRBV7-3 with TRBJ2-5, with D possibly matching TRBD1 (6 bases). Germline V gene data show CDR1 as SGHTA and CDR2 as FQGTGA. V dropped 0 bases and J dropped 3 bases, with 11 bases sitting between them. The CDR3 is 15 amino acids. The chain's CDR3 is CASSLTGTLKETQYF. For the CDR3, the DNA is TGTGCCAGCAGCTTAACCGGGACACTGAAAGAGACCCAGTACTTC.

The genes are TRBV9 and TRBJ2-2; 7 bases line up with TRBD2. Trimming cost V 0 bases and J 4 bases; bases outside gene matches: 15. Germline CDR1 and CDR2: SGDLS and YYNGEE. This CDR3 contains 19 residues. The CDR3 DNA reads TGTGCCAGCAGCGTAGGAGTACGTTGGGAGGGGTTACGCACCGGGGAGCTGTTTTTT. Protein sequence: CASSVGVRWEGLRTGELFF.